A single sample gave rise to the 9 T cell receptor beta chains below, sequenced in a study of cytomegalovirus exposure and HLA in healthy donors. The PCR was carried out with 60 Vbeta primers and 13 Jbeta primers. The data were produced by immunoSEQ multiplex PCR, yet TCRdb's version contains in-frame clones alone and is incomplete. The sample lists approximately 170,000 clones; under 85% were seen once. Material: PBMCs. All receptors derive from a woman between 18 and 30 years old in good health and CMV-seropositive.

The chain combines TRBV19 with TRBJ2-1; TRBD2 agrees at 11 bases. Trimming removed 10 bases from V and 6 bases from J; junction bases left unmatched: 2. The length of the CDR3 is 12 residues. Germline-derived CDR1 and CDR2 are LNHDA and SQIVND (reference sequence). The CDR3 DNA reads as TGTGCCACTAGCGGGGGGATCAATGAGCAGTTCTTC. Protein product: CATSGGINEQFF.

The sample holds a few counts of this clone. This chain uses TRBV7-9 with TRBJ1-2, with 7 bases that match TRBD1. This CDR3 is built from 15 residues. Germline CDR1 SEHNR, CDR2 FQNEAQ (reference sequence). The V segment lost 5 bases and the J segment 8 bases; nucleotides outside the gene matches: 14. As DNA, the CDR3 is TGTGCCAGCAGCCCCCGGCAAGGGGGCCTTGAGGGCTACACCTTC. This sequence encodes CASSPRQGGLEGYTF.

J is TRBJ2-7 and V is TRBV2; tentative D call: TRBD1 (5 bases). V dropped 6 bases and J dropped 5 bases, with 8 bases sitting between them. The CDR3 is 11 amino acids. The germline V gene has CDR1 SNHLY and CDR2 FYNNEI. This CDR3 is CASRGAHEQYF. The CDR3 nucleotides read TGTGCCAGCAGAGGGGCCCACGAGCAGTACTTC.

This clone was found once. The chain is built from TRBV25-1 and TRBJ2-5; 8 bases agree with TRBD1. Trimming cost V 2 bases and J 3 bases; bases outside gene matches: 8. The CDR3 spans 16 residues. Looked up from germline, CDR1 is MGHDK and CDR2 is SYGVNS. The CDR3, as DNA: TGTGCCAGCAGTGAAGAAGGCAGGGGGCACAAAGAGACCCAGTACTTC. As protein: CASSEEGRGHKETQYF.

This chain uses TRBV13 with TRBJ1-2, with 12 bases matching TRBD1. Germline trimming cut 5 bases from V and 4 bases from J; bases unmatched to any gene: 5. The CDR3 totals 15 residues. From germline, CDR1 is PRHDT and CDR2 FYEKMQ (reference sequence). The CDR3 reads CASSAPGQGAYGYTF. For the CDR3, the DNA is TGTGCCAGCAGCGCTCCGGGACAGGGGGCCTATGGCTACACCTTC.

The rearrangement joins TRBV7-9 to TRBJ1-2; 7 bases are a match to TRBD1. The germline CDR1 and CDR2 sequences are SEHNR and FQNEAQ (reference sequence). Trimming removed 0 bases from V and 7 bases from J; junction bases left unmatched: 8. The CDR3 is made up of 15 amino acids. The chain's CDR3 is CASSLALVSGGGYTF. The CDR3, as DNA: TGTGCCAGCAGCTTAGCGCTTGTTTCAGGGGGTGGCTACACCTTC.

The rearrangement uses TRBV6-5 and TRBJ2-7; D is undetermined. This CDR3 contains 13 residues. The V gene's germline CDR1 is MNHEY and CDR2 SVGAGI. V was pared by 5 bases and J by 5 bases, with 13 bases between. DNA for the CDR3: TGTGCCAGCAGTCTCGCGGCTACCCACGAGCAGTACTTC. It yields the protein CASSLAATHEQYF.

The chain couples TRBV6-1 to TRBJ2-3, with 8 nucleotides matching TRBD2. Germline V gives CDR1 MNHNS, CDR2 SASEGT. This CDR3 has 15 amino acids. The V and J ends lost 5 bases and 4 bases, in that order; junction bases with no gene match: 8. In DNA, the CDR3 is TGTGCCAGCAGTACGAAAGCGGGGGCCCCAGATACGCAGTATTTT. It is translated as CASSTKAGAPDTQYF.

This clone was recorded a few times. The chain combines TRBV4-2 with TRBJ2-7; 8 bases fit TRBD2. The CDR3 extends over 14 amino acids. The V gene's germline CDR1 is LGHNA and CDR2 YNFKEQ. V was clipped by 4 bases and J by 2 bases; unmatched bases: 4. The chain's CDR3 is CASSLAGTPYEQYF. The CDR3 DNA is TGTGCCAGCAGCCTAGCGGGGACCCCCTACGAGCAGTACTTC.